This passage covers 28 T cell receptor beta chains from one sample sequenced in a study of sequential checkpoint blockade in melanoma. Only in-frame clones appear in the TCRdb table, and some are missing; sequencing was by immunoSEQ multiplex PCR. The repertoire holds several thousand clones, with under 80% as singletons. Treatment meaning: randomized to nivolumab then ipilimumab (arm A) or the reverse (arm B). The sample here was CD8+ T cells sorted from blood (inferred from file names), taken from a patient given nivolumab and ipilimumab in sequence. These receptors all come from a human patient with melanoma. Some clones in this sample may be carry-over from other donors' samples.

This chain uses TRBV7-6 with TRBJ2-7, with TRBD1 matching over 8 bases. The J segment lost 6 bases and the V segment lost 0 bases, leaving 10 bases of the junction unmatched. The CDR3 runs 16 residues. CDR1 is SGHVS, CDR2 FNYEAQ, per germline. The CDR3 DNA reads TGTGCCAGCAGCTTAGCTAGGACAGGGATCGATGGCGAGCAGTACTTC. Translated, it gives CASSLARTGIDGEQYF. Complete variable domain (other parts from reference TRBV7-6 and TRBJ2-7): GAGVSQSPRYKVTKRGQDVALRCDPISGHVSLYWYRQALGQGPEFLTYFNYEAQQDKSGLPNDRFSAERPEGSISTLTIQRTEQRDSAMYRCASSLARTGIDGEQYFGPGTRLTVT.

This clone was recorded a few times. The gene calls are TRBV6-6 and TRBJ2-7; the match to TRBD1 covers 10 bases. This CDR3 contains 13 residues. Germline V gene data show CDR1 as MNHNY and CDR2 as SVGAGI (reference sequence). V shed 6 bases and J 7 bases; nucleotides not matched to a gene: 6. The CDR3 bases are TGTGCCAGCAGGACAGGGGGCCCGGGGGAGCAGTACTTC. Its protein is CASRTGGPGEQYF.

The chain has TRBV27 and TRBJ1-4, with a possible D match to TRBD1 (5 bases). Trimming took 1 base from V and 8 from J, leaving 23 bases between them. The CDR3 extends over 18 amino acids. Looked up from germline, CDR1 is MNHEY and CDR2 is SMNVEV (reference sequence). The CDR3 loop reads CASSLFYPLGGRSEKLFF. In DNA, the CDR3 is TGTGCCAGCAGTTTATTTTACCCCCTCGGGGGACGGAGCGAAAAACTGTTTTTT.

V is TRBV5-4 and J is TRBJ1-6; D may be TRBD1 (6 bases). The V gene lost 2 bases and the J gene lost 3 bases, with 12 bases spanning the gap. CDR1 is SGHNT and CDR2 is YYREEE in the germline V gene (reference sequence). This CDR3 contains 16 residues. CDR3 nucleotide sequence: TGTGCCAGCAGCTTATCAGGGGCGGTCTATAATTCACCCCTCCACTTT. Translated: CASSLSGAVYNSPLHF.

This clone occurred a few times. V and J are TRBV27 and TRBJ1-6; no clear D gene. The CDR3 spans 13 residues. The germline V gene encodes CDR1 MNHEY and CDR2 SMNVEV (reference sequence). Trimming cost V 3 bases and J 9 bases, with 9 bases left between them. The CDR3 region has the DNA TGTGCCAGCAGTTTGAGTAGTGGTTCACCCCTCCACTTT. It codes for CASSLSSGSPLHF.

This clone was counted many times. CDR3 in amino acids: CASSQGLEGFGYTF. CDR3 sequence (DNA): TGTGCCAGCAGCCAAGGGTTGGAGGGTTTTGGCTACACCTTC. V gene TRBV7-9 combines with J gene TRBJ1-2; D not resolved. CDR1 SEHNR and CDR2 FQNEAQ come from the germline V gene (reference sequence). The germline V and J ends were trimmed by 5 bases and 7 bases, with 17 bases remaining between them. This CDR3 spans 14 amino acids.

The J gene is TRBJ1-1, the V gene TRBV10-3; the D is unclear. With 8 bases removed from V and 7 bases from J, the gap between germline ends came to 11 bases. The germline CDR1 and CDR2 sequences are ENHRY and SYGVKD. The length of the CDR3 is 11 residues. This CDR3 reads CAIVAGGEAFF. The CDR3, as DNA: TGTGCCATCGTTGCCGGTGGTGAAGCTTTCTTT.

The rearrangement uses TRBV30 and TRBJ2-7; D unresolved. The CDR3 totals 11 residues. V lost 4 bases and J lost 1, with 5 bases in between. Per the germline V gene, CDR1 is GTSNPN and CDR2 is SVGIG (reference sequence). The CDR3 sequence: CAWTRSYEQYF. The CDR3 nucleotides read TGTGCCTGGACTCGGTCCTACGAGCAGTACTTC. Drawing the rest from reference TRBV30 and TRBJ2-7, the complete variable domain is SQTIHQWPATLVQPVGSPLSLECTVEGTSNPNLYWYRQAAGRGLQLLFYSVGIGQISSEVPQNLSASRPQDRQFILSSKKLLLSDSGFYLCAWTRSYEQYFGPGTRLTVT.

The genes are TRBV5-4 and TRBJ2-2; D remains unclear. The V gene lost 0 bases and the J gene lost 3 bases, with 6 bases spanning the gap. Looked up from germline, CDR1 is SGHNT and CDR2 is YYREEE (reference sequence). The CDR3 totals 14 residues. CDR3 nucleotides: TGTGCCAGCAGCTTGGGCACTTACACCGGGGAGCTGTTTTTT. It yields the protein CASSLGTYTGELFF.

By proportion, this clone is medium-sized. The V gene is TRBV6-6, the J gene TRBJ1-1; 9 bases fit TRBD1. Germline assignment: CDR1 MNHNY and CDR2 SVGAGI (reference sequence). The CDR3 loop spans 14 amino acids. Trimming cost V 5 bases and J 0 bases; bases outside gene matches: 1. DNA of the CDR3: TGTGCCAGCAGTGACAGGGGGATGAACACTGAAGCTTTCTTT. It translates to CASSDRGMNTEAFF.

A few counts support this clone. This sequence joins TRBV11-3 and TRBJ2-7; D may be TRBD1 (6 bases). Deletions cut 0 bases from V and 1 base from J, with 22 bases between. The CDR3 has 19 amino acids. Germline CDR1 SGHNT, CDR2 YENEEA. CDR3 sequence reads: CASSLDLFGQSPVSYEQYF. The CDR3 nucleotides are TGTGCCAGCAGCTTAGATCTTTTTGGACAGAGCCCCGTTTCCTACGAGCAGTACTTC.

The genes are TRBV9 and TRBJ2-7; 8 bases fit TRBD2. Looked up from germline, CDR1 is SGDLS and CDR2 is YYNGEE. J gave up 0 bases and V 0 bases, and 2 bases lay outside the gene matches. The CDR3 loop spans 15 amino acids. This chain's CDR3 is CASSVAGTSSYEQYF. The DNA for the CDR3 is TGTGCCAGCAGCGTAGCAGGGACTAGCTCCTACGAGCAGTACTTC.

J is TRBJ2-5 and V is TRBV19; a possible D gene is TRBD1 (6 bases). The CDR3 extends over 15 amino acids. The germline V gene has CDR1 LNHDA and CDR2 SQIVND (reference sequence). The ends were cut back, 5 bases at V and 4 bases at J, with 17 bases in the middle. The CDR3 region is CASSSRGTQRETQYF. CDR3 nucleotides: TGTGCCAGTAGTTCTAGGGGGACCCAAAGAGAGACCCAGTACTTC. The whole variable domain, filled in from reference TRBV19 and TRBJ2-5, reads DGGITQSPKYLFRKEGQNVTLSCEQNLNHDAMYWYRQDPGQGLRLIYYSQIVNDFQKGDIAEGYSVSREKKESFPLTVTSAQKNPTAFYLCASSSRGTQRETQYFGPGTRLLVL.

The chain carries TRBV11-2 and TRBJ1-2, with TRBD1 matching over 8 bases. Germline CDR1 reads SGHAT; CDR2 reads FQNNGV. The trim removed 1 base at V and 4 bases at J, leaving 11 bases unmatched. The CDR3 runs to 17 residues. This chain's CDR3 is CASSLVPRTGRTYGYTF. Written as DNA, the CDR3 is TGTGCCAGCAGCTTAGTCCCGCGGACAGGGAGGACCTATGGCTACACCTTC.

A few counts support this clone. The rearrangement uses TRBV27 and TRBJ1-1, with a weak D call TRBD1 (6 bases). The germline CDR1 and CDR2 sequences are MNHEY and SMNVEV (reference sequence). The CDR3 contains 14 residues. Trimming stripped 8 bases from V and 1 base from J, with 14 bases between. CDR3 residues: CASAYRGANTEAFF. CDR3 DNA: TGTGCCAGCGCATATCGGGGGGCGAACACTGAAGCTTTCTTT.

The chain joins TRBV5-1 to TRBJ1-1; D call uncertain. CDR1 and CDR2 from the germline V gene are SGHRS and YFSETQ. The CDR3 length is 13 residues. The V gene lost 3 bases and the J gene lost 5 bases, with 11 bases spanning the gap. CDR3 protein: CASSSGLTTEAFF. The CDR3 coding sequence is TGCGCCAGCAGCTCCGGACTCACGACTGAAGCTTTCTTT.

The chain couples TRBV7-9 to TRBJ1-1; the D is unclear. Germline loops: CDR1 SEHNR, CDR2 FQNEAQ (reference sequence). The CDR3 length is 13 residues. Between the trimmed V and J ends, which lost 5 bases and 1 base, there was a span of 8 bases. This chain's CDR3 is CASSHGGNTEAFF. The CDR3 DNA reads TGTGCCAGCAGCCACGGAGGGAACACTGAAGCTTTCTTT.

The J gene is TRBJ1-1, the V gene TRBV9; D remains ambiguous. V was shortened by 0 bases and J by 2 bases, with 2 bases between the two germline ends. This CDR3 is 12 amino acids long. In germline, CDR1 is SGDLS, CDR2 YYNGEE. The CDR3 nucleotides read TGTGCCAGCAGCGTAGTAAACACTGAAGCTTTCTTT. It encodes CASSVVNTEAFF.

CDR3 residues: CASSRVGQIYGYTF. In nucleotides, the CDR3 is TGCGCCAGCAGCCGAGTGGGACAGATCTATGGCTACACCTTC. The chain employs TRBV4-1 and TRBJ1-2; the match to TRBD1 covers 7 bases. Trimming removed 4 bases from V and 4 bases from J; junction bases left unmatched: 6. This CDR3 is 14 amino acids long. The V gene's germline CDR1 is MGHRA and CDR2 YSYEKL.

This clone was recorded a few times. The rearrangement joins TRBV2 to TRBJ1-1; 9 bases agree with TRBD1. The CDR3 extends over 14 amino acids. The junction had 12 bases not matched to a gene; V was cut back by 5 bases and J by 11 bases. CDR1 is SNHLY, CDR2 FYNNEI, per germline. The CDR3 nucleotides are TGTGCCAGCAGTTATAGGGACAGGGCCGGCGAGGCTTTCTTT. As protein: CASSYRDRAGEAFF.

The rearrangement links TRBV5-1 to TRBJ1-3; 8 bases agree with TRBD1. There are 15 residues in the CDR3. CDR1 and CDR2 from the germline V gene are SGHRS and YFSETQ. V was pared by 4 bases and J by 2 bases, with 5 bases of the junction left unmatched. The CDR3 here is CASSTDRGPGNTIYF. The CDR3 region has the DNA TGCGCCAGCAGCACCGACAGGGGACCTGGAAACACCATATATTTT. Using reference TRBV5-1 and TRBJ1-3 for the parts outside the CDR3, the full variable domain is KAGVTQTPRYLIKTRGQQVTLSCSPISGHRSVSWYQQTPGQGLQFLFEYFSETQRNKGNFPGRFSGRQFSNSRSEMNVSTLELGDSALYLCASSTDRGPGNTIYFGEGSWLTVV.

This clone was seen only a few times. V is TRBV5-4 and J is TRBJ2-7; TRBD2 aligns across 7 bases. CDR3 length equals 14 residues. Trimming removed 3 bases from V and 0 bases from J; junction bases left unmatched: 3. Germline CDR1 reads SGHNT; CDR2 reads YYREEE (reference sequence). The CDR3 DNA is TGTGCCAGCAGCTCCGGGGGGAGCTCCTACGAGCAGTACTTC. Its protein is CASSSGGSSYEQYF.

The chain couples TRBV7-9 to TRBJ1-3; TRBD1 is a possible D gene (5 bases). V lost 2 bases and J 4 bases, leaving 15 bases between the germline ends. Germline V gene sequence: CDR1 SEHNR, CDR2 FQNEAQ (reference sequence). The CDR3 runs 16 residues. CDR3 nucleotides: TGTGCCAGCAGCTTAAGGGGTCAGGGTCAAGGAAACACCATATATTTT. It specifies CASSLRGQGQGNTIYF.

The CDR3 DNA is TGTGCCAGCAGCGGGCGGGACGCCCTACGTGGCTACACCTTC. It translates to CASSGRDALRGYTF. The gene calls are TRBV11-2 and TRBJ1-2; D possibly corresponds to TRBD1 (5 bases). Germline assignment: CDR1 SGHAT and CDR2 FQNNGV. The ends were cut back, 5 bases at V and 7 bases at J, with 17 bases in the middle. The CDR3 is 14 residues long. The variable domain in full, with the rest retrieved from reference TRBV11-2 and TRBJ1-2, is EAGVAQSPRYKIIEKRQSVAFWCNPISGHATLYWYQQILGQGPKLLIQFQNNGVVDDSQLPKDRFSAERLKGVDSTLKIQPAKLEDSAVYLCASSGRDALRGYTFGSGTRLTVV.

V and J are TRBV4-1 and TRBJ1-5; D is undetermined. CDR1 and CDR2 from the germline V gene are MGHRA and YSYEKL. The CDR3 is 15 residues long. Trimming removed 1 base at V and 4 bases at J, with 11 bases between. CDR3 coding DNA: TGCGCCAGCAGCCAAGTTAGTACAGCTAATCAGCCCCAGCATTTT. This encodes CASSQVSTANQPQHF.

The chain carries TRBV6-5 and TRBJ1-1; D may be TRBD1 (6 bases). The CDR3 contains 15 residues. Germline V lookup: CDR1 MNHEY, CDR2 SVGAGI. Between the trimmed V and J ends, which lost 6 bases and 2 bases, there was a span of 16 bases. The CDR3 loop reads CASSLTGRGNTEAFF. CDR3 nucleotide sequence: TGTGCCAGCAGCCTTACAGGGAGGGGTAACACTGAAGCTTTCTTT.

This clone was observed a handful of times. V usage is TRBV4-1 and J usage is TRBJ2-7, with unresolved D. V gave up 0 bases and J gave up 1 base, with 13 bases separating them. Germline V gene data show CDR1 as MGHRA and CDR2 as YSYEKL. CDR3 length: 16 residues. The CDR3 sequence: CASSQDAPGSSYEQYF. The CDR3 nucleotides read TGCGCCAGCAGCCAAGACGCTCCCGGGTCATCCTACGAGCAGTACTTC.

V and J are TRBV27 and TRBJ2-1; 11 bases line up with TRBD1. CDR1 MNHEY and CDR2 SMNVEV come from the germline V gene (reference sequence). The CDR3 sequence is 18 residues long. V was clipped by 3 bases and J by 9 bases; unmatched bases: 16. The CDR3 here is CASSFLPQPGTGGREQFF. CDR3 sequence (DNA): TGTGCCAGCAGTTTTCTGCCCCAGCCCGGGACAGGGGGTCGTGAGCAGTTCTTC.